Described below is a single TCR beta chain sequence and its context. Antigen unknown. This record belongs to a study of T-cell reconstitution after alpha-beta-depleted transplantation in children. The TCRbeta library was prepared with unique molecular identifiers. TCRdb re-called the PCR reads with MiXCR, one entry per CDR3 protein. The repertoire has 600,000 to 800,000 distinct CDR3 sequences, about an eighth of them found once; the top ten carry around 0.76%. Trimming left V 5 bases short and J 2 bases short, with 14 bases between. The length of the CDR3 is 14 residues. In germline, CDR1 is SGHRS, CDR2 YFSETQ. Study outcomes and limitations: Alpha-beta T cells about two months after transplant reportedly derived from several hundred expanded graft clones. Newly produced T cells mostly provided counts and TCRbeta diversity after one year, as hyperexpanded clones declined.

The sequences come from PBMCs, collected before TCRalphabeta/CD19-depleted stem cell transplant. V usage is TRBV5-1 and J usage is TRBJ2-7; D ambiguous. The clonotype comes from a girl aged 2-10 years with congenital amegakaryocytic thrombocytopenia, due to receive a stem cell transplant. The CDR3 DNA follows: TGCGCCAGCAGTAACCCCGGTAGCACCTACGAGCAGTACTTC. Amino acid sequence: CASSNPGSTYEQYF.